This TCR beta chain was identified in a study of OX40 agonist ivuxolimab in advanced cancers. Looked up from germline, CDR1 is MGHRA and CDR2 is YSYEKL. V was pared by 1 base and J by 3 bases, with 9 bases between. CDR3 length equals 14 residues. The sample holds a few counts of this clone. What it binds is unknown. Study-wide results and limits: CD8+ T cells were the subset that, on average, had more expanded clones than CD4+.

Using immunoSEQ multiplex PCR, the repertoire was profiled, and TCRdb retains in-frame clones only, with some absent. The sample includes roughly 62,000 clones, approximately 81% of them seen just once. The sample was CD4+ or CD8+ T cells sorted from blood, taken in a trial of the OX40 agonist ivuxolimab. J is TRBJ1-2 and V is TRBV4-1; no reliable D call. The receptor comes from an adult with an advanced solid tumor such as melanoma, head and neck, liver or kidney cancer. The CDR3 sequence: CASSQAMGYYGYTF. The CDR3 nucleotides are TGCGCCAGCAGCCAAGCTATGGGGTACTATGGCTACACCTTC.